This is a list of T cell receptor beta chains from one sample in a study of T cell responses to AZD1222 COVID-19 vaccine. Sequenced by immunoSEQ multiplex PCR; TCRdb stores in-frame clones only, minus some. The top ten clones hold around 28% of a sample with 70,000 to 95,000 clones, under 95% of them seen once. Sample: peripheral blood, taken 28 days after the second AZD1222 dose. Receptor source: an adult who received the AZD1222 COVID-19 vaccine. The CDR3 runs from the conserved cysteine through the conserved F or W. The order of the fields is CDR3 length, D gene, V gene, J gene, CDR3 protein, CDR3 DNA. D genes are given only for firm matches.

cdr3_length: 13; d_call: NA; v_call: TRBV27; j_call: TRBJ1-1; cdr3_aa: CASSPQGLVGAFF; cdr3_nt: TGTGCCAGCAGCCCACAGGGATTAGTAGGAGCTTTCTTT
cdr3_length: 14; d_call: NA; v_call: TRBV10-3; j_call: TRBJ2-7; cdr3_aa: CAISPGGAYDEQYF; cdr3_nt: TGTGCCATCAGTCCCGGGGGTGCCTACGACGAGCAGTACTTC
cdr3_length: 16; d_call: TRBD1; v_call: TRBV24-1; j_call: TRBJ2-3; cdr3_aa: CATSVTGSFKTDTQYF; cdr3_nt: TGTGCCACCAGTGTGACAGGGTCCTTTAAGACAGATACGCAGTATTTT
cdr3_length: 16; d_call: NA; v_call: TRBV27; j_call: TRBJ1-1; cdr3_aa: CASSLSGSFGGTEAFF; cdr3_nt: TGTGCCAGCAGTTTATCGGGGTCCTTTGGGGGCACTGAAGCTTTCTTT
cdr3_length: 13; d_call: NA; v_call: TRBV7-7; j_call: TRBJ2-5; cdr3_aa: CASSLDRSGTQYF; cdr3_nt: TGTGCTAGCAGCCTTGACAGGTCAGGGACCCAGTACTTC
cdr3_length: 12; d_call: NA; v_call: TRBV28; j_call: TRBJ1-2; cdr3_aa: CASSFGGIGYTF; cdr3_nt: TGTGCCAGCAGTTTTGGGGGAATTGGCTACACCTTC
cdr3_length: 15; d_call: NA; v_call: TRBV4-1; j_call: TRBJ2-7; cdr3_aa: CASSLGGVGNYEQYF; cdr3_nt: TGCGCCAGCAGCCTAGGCGGCGTAGGGAACTACGAGCAGTACTTC
cdr3_length: 15; d_call: NA; v_call: TRBV6-5; j_call: TRBJ1-2; cdr3_aa: CASGGARVRDYGYTF; cdr3_nt: TGTGCCAGCGGCGGGGCAAGGGTGCGAGACTATGGCTACACCTTC
cdr3_length: 13; d_call: NA; v_call: TRBV28; j_call: TRBJ1-1; cdr3_aa: CASSSAGYTEAFF; cdr3_nt: TGTGCCAGCAGTTCCGCAGGATACACTGAAGCTTTCTTT
cdr3_length: 15; d_call: NA; v_call: TRBV3-1/TRBV3-2; j_call: TRBJ1-1; cdr3_aa: CASSQEPQGLTEAFF; cdr3_nt: TGTGCCAGCAGCCAAGAGCCACAGGGACTCACTGAAGCTTTCTTT
cdr3_length: 13; d_call: TRBD1; v_call: TRBV5-1; j_call: TRBJ2-7; cdr3_aa: CARKGQGNYEQYF; cdr3_nt: TGCGCCAGGAAGGGACAGGGTAACTACGAGCAGTACTTC
cdr3_length: 16; d_call: TRBD2; v_call: TRBV4-3; j_call: TRBJ2-3; cdr3_aa: CASSHLAGGSTDTQYF; cdr3_nt: TGCGCCAGCAGCCACCTAGCGGGAGGCAGCACAGATACGCAGTATTTT